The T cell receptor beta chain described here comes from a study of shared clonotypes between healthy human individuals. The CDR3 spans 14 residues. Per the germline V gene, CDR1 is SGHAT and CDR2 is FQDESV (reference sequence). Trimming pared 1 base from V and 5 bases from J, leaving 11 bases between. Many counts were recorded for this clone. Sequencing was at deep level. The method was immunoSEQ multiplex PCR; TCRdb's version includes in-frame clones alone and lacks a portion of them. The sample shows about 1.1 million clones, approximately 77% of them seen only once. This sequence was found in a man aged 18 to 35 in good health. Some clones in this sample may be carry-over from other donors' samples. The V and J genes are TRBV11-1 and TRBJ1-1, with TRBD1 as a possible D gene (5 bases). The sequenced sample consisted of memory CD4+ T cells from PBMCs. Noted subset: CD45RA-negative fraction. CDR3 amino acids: CASSLVTGGTEAFF. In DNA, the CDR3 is TGTGCCAGCAGCTTAGTTACGGGGGGAACTGAAGCTTTCTTT.